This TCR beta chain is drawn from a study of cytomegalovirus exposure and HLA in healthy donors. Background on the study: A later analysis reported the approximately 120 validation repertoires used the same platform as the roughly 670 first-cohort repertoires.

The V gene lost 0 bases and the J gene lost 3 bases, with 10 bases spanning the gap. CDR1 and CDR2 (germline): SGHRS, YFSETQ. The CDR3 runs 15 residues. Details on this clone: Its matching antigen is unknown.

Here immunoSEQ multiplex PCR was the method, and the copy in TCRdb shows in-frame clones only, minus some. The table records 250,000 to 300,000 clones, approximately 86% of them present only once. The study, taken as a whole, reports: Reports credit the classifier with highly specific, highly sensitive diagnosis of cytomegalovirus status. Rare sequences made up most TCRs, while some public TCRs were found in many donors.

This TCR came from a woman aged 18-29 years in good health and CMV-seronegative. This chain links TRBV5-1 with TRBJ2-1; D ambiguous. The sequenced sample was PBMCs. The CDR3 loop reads CASSLAPPDYNEQFF. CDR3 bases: TGCGCCAGCAGCTTGGCGCCTCCAGACTACAATGAGCAGTTCTTC.